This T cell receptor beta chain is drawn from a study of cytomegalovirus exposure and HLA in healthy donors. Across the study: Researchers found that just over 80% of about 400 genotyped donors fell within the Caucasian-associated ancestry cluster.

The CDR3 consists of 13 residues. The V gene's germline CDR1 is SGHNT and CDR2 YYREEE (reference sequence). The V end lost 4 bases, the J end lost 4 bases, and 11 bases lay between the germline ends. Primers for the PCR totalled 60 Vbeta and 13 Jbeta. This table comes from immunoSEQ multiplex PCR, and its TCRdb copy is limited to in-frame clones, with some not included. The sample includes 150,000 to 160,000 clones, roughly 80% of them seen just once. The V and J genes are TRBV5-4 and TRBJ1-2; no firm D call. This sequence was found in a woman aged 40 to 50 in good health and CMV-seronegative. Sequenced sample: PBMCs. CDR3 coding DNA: TGTGCCAGCAGCCAGGCGGGGTTCTATGGCTACACCTTC. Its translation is CASSQAGFYGYTF. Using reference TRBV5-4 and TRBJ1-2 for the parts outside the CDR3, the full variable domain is ETGVTQSPTHLIKTRGQQVTLRCSSQSGHNTVSWYQQALGQGPQFIFQYYREEENGRGNFPPRFSGLQFPNYSSELNVNALELDDSALYLCASSQAGFYGYTFGSGTRLTVV.